The next 18 T cell receptor beta chains were all read from a single sample in a study of shared clonotypes between healthy human individuals. Naive CD8 cells lacked CD45RO and underwent positive selection for CCR7, leaving out terminally differentiated effector memory CD45RA+ cells. Libraries were prepared by immunoSEQ multiplex PCR; TCRdb keeps only in-frame clonotypes and omits some of them. This table holds about 1,900,000 clones, approximately 94% found once. The sample was naive CD8+ T cells sorted from blood. The receptors stem from a man younger than 35 in good health.

V usage is TRBV27 and J usage is TRBJ2-3, with D perhaps being TRBD1 or TRBD2 (5 bases each). V lost 6 bases and J 6 bases, leaving 19 bases between the germline ends. The CDR3 consists of 15 residues. Germline V gene sequence: CDR1 MNHEY, CDR2 SMNVEV (reference sequence). CDR3 nucleotide sequence: TGTGCCAGCAGCCCGAGGGACCCCGGATACGATACGCAGTATTTT. As protein: CASSPRDPGYDTQYF.

The rearrangement uses TRBV7-9 and TRBJ2-7; TRBD1 matches at 7 bases. The CDR3 loop spans 15 amino acids. With 6 bases clipped from V and 3 bases from J, the junction kept 11 bases outside the gene matches. Germline V gene data show CDR1 as SEHNR and CDR2 as FQNEAQ (reference sequence). In nucleotides, the CDR3 is TGTGCCAGCAGTTCAGGTTGGACAGGCGTCTACGAGCAGTACTTC. This translates into CASSSGWTGVYEQYF.

The chain uses TRBV12-5 and TRBJ2-2; D is unresolved. Trimming shortened V by 5 bases and J by 3 bases, and 4 bases separated the two germline ends. This CDR3 contains 12 residues. Germline assignment: CDR1 LGHNT and CDR2 FRNRAP. In nucleotides, the CDR3 is TGTGCTAGTGGTCCGCACACCGGGGAGCTGTTTTTT. Translated: CASGPHTGELFF.

The rearrangement links TRBV9 to TRBJ2-2, with 10 bases aligning to TRBD2. The CDR3 is 17 residues long. Germline trimming cut 3 bases from V and 2 bases from J; bases unmatched to any gene: 7. In germline, CDR1 is SGDLS, CDR2 YYNGEE. CDR3: CASSESTSGANTGELFF. CDR3 DNA: TGTGCCAGCAGCGAATCCACTAGCGGGGCAAACACCGGGGAGCTGTTTTTT.

V is TRBV2 and J is TRBJ1-6, with D possibly TRBD1 on 6 matching bases. Germline V gives CDR1 SNHLY, CDR2 FYNNEI. CDR3 length: 16 residues. V was trimmed by 6 bases and J by 5 bases, leaving 17 bases between them. The CDR3 region has the DNA TGTGCCAGCAGGCCGACAGGAAATGGGAATAATTCACCCCTCCACTTT. Its protein is CASRPTGNGNNSPLHF.

The chain is built from TRBV13 and TRBJ1-2; the D gene is possibly TRBD1 (6 bases). V was cut by 5 bases and J by 2 bases, with 12 bases left in between. The CDR3 has 14 residues. CDR1 is PRHDT, CDR2 FYEKMQ, per germline (reference sequence). In DNA form, the CDR3 reads TGTGCCAGCAGCCAGGGGTCCACCAACTATGGCTACACCTTC. Translation: CASSQGSTNYGYTF. Full variable domain (outside the CDR3, taken from reference TRBV13 and TRBJ1-2): AAGVIQSPRHLIKEKRETATLKCYPIPRHDTVYWYQQGPGQDPQFLISFYEKMQSDKGSIPDRFSAQQFSDYHSELNMSSLELGDSALYFCASSQGSTNYGYTFGSGTRLTVV.

The V and J genes are TRBV7-9 and TRBJ1-2; no clear D gene. The CDR3 length is 14 residues. The germline V gene encodes CDR1 SEHNR and CDR2 FQNEAQ (reference sequence). V lost 6 bases to trimming and J lost 3 bases, with 14 bases between them. DNA for the CDR3: TGTGCCAGCAGTCAAGTTCCGGCTTACTATGGCTACACCTTC. This gives the protein CASSQVPAYYGYTF.

The V gene is TRBV2, the J gene TRBJ1-6; a weak D match, TRBD1 (5 bases). The ends were cut back, 2 bases at V and 14 bases at J, with 25 bases in the middle. The CDR3 spans 17 residues. In germline, CDR1 is SNHLY, CDR2 FYNNEI. Written as DNA, the CDR3 is TGTGCCAGCAGTGAATGGGGGTGGGATTCCGAGAATTCGGCCCTCCACTTT. Its protein is CASSEWGWDSENSALHF.

The rearrangement links TRBV6-1 to TRBJ1-5, with TRBD1 as a possible D gene (6 bases). Trimming left V 2 bases short and J 6 bases short, with 14 bases between. CDR3 length: 15 residues. Germline CDR1 and CDR2: MNHNS and SASEGT. The CDR3 region has the DNA TGTGCCAGCAGTGAATGGGAGGGGGGCATTCAGCCCCAGCATTTT. Its protein product is CASSEWEGGIQPQHF.

The rearrangement links TRBV2 to TRBJ2-5, with 11 nucleotides matching TRBD2. V lost 6 bases, J lost 2 bases, and 8 bases stayed unmatched. The CDR3 length is 16 residues. Germline CDR1 SNHLY, CDR2 FYNNEI. CDR3 protein: CASREPLAGEQETQYF. The DNA of the CDR3 is TGTGCCAGCAGGGAACCACTAGCGGGAGAACAAGAGACCCAGTACTTC.

V and J are TRBV4-1 and TRBJ1-5; D possibly corresponds to TRBD1 (5 bases). Between the trimmed V and J ends, which lost 1 base and 5 bases, there was a span of 12 bases. The CDR3 covers 15 residues. The germline V gene has CDR1 MGHRA and CDR2 YSYEKL. The CDR3 nucleotides read TGCGCCAGCAGCCAAGTCCTGGGGACGGATCAGCCCCAGCATTTT. Protein sequence: CASSQVLGTDQPQHF.

The table lists this clone with a count of one. The chain is built from TRBV7-3 and TRBJ2-7; tentatively, D is TRBD1 (5 bases). V lost 2 bases to trimming and J lost 5 bases, with 16 bases between them. Germline values: CDR1 SGHTA, CDR2 FQGTGA. The CDR3 loop spans 15 amino acids. CDR3: CASSLGGRVTDEQYF. CDR3 bases: TGTGCCAGCAGCTTAGGCGGCAGGGTGACTGACGAGCAGTACTTC.

The chain uses TRBV5-6 and TRBJ2-3; TRBD1 matches at 8 bases. Germline trimming cut 6 bases from V and 2 bases from J; bases unmatched to any gene: 8. Germline V gene lookup returns CDR1 SGHDT and CDR2 YYEEEE. The CDR3 is 15 amino acids. The CDR3, as DNA: TGTGCCAGCAACCAATCGGACAGGGACACAGATACGCAGTATTTT. Its protein is CASNQSDRDTDTQYF.

This clone has only one observation. The rearrangement joins TRBV28 to TRBJ2-1; D ambiguous. Trimming left V 6 bases short and J 1 base short, with 13 bases between. The germline gives CDR1 MDHEN, CDR2 SYDVKM. The CDR3 sequence is 15 residues long. The DNA for the CDR3 is TGTGCCAGCAGCCCCCGAATTGTATCCTACAATGAGCAGTTCTTC. Protein: CASSPRIVSYNEQFF.

This chain uses TRBV13 with TRBJ1-1; 8 nucleotides line up with TRBD1. The CDR3 spans 14 residues. Germline CDR1 is PRHDT and CDR2 is FYEKMQ (reference sequence). J was trimmed by 4 bases and V by 4 bases; bases with no gene match: 5. The CDR3 here is CASSSDRGATEAFF. For the CDR3, the DNA is TGTGCCAGCAGCTCCGACAGGGGTGCCACTGAAGCTTTCTTT.

As concerns this clone: In the same sample, other DNA sequences code for this CDR3. The rearrangement links TRBV30 to TRBJ2-2; either TRBD1 or TRBD2 may supply D (5 bases each). The germline V and J ends were trimmed by 2 bases and 0 bases, with 10 bases remaining between them. The CDR3 is 15 residues long. Germline CDR1 is GTSNPN and CDR2 is SVGIG (reference sequence). The CDR3 here is CAWSTGTANTGELFF. CDR3 DNA: TGTGCCTGGAGTACGGGGACCGCGAACACCGGGGAGCTGTTTTTT.

The chain recombines TRBV18 with TRBJ1-1; unclear D gene. Germline V lookup: CDR1 KGHSH, CDR2 LQKENI. V was shortened by 1 base and J by 3 bases, with 9 bases between the two germline ends. This CDR3 has 14 amino acids. The CDR3 sequence is CASSPLGSYTEAFF. The DNA for the CDR3 is TGTGCCAGCTCACCACTGGGCTCCTACACTGAAGCTTTCTTT. The full variable domain, completed using reference TRBV18 and TRBJ1-1, is NAGVMQNPRHLVRRRGQEARLRCSPMKGHSHVYWYRQLPEEGLKFMVYLQKENIIDESGMPKERFSAEFPKEGPSILRIQQVVRGDSAAYFCASSPLGSYTEAFFGQGTRLTVV.

The chain links TRBV20-1 to TRBJ2-5, with TRBD2 matching over 7 bases. CDR3 length equals 11 residues. Germline V CDR1 and CDR2: DFQATT, SNEGSKA (reference sequence). The CDR3 sequence is CSLLGGETQYF. CDR3 nucleotide sequence: TGCAGCCTGTTGGGGGGGGAGACCCAGTACTTC.